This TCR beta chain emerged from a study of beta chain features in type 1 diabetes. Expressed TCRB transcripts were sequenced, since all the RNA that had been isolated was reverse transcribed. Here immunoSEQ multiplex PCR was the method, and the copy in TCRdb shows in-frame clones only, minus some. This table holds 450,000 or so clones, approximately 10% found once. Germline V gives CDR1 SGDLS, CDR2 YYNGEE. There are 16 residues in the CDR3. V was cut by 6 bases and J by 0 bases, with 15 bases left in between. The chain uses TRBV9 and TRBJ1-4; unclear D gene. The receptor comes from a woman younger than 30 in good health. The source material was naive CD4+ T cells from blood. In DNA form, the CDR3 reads TGTGCCAGCACCCCTCACCCGGGAGCAACTAATGAAAAACTGTTTTTT. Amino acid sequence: CASTPHPGATNEKLFF.